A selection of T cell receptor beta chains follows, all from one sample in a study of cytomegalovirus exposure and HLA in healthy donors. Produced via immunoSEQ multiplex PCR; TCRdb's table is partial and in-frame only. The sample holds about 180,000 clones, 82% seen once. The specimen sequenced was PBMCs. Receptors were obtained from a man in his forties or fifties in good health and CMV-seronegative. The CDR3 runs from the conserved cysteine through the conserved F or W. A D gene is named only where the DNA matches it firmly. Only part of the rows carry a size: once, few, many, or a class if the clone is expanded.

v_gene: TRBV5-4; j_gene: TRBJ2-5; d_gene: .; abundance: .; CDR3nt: TGTGCCAGCAGCCGAGGAGGATCACAAGAGACCCAGTACTTC; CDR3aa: CASSRGGSQETQYF
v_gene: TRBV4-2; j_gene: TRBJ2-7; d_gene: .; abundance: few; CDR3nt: TGTGCCAGCAGCCAGCAGGCAGCCTACGAGCAGTACTTC; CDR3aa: CASSQQAAYEQYF
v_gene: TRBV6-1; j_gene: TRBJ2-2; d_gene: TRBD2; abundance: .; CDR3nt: TGTGCCAGCAGTGCCGGTAGCGGGAGGGCCACCGGGGAGCTGTTTTTT; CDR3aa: CASSAGSGRATGELFF
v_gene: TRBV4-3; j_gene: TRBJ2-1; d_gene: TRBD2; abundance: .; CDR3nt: TGCGCCAGCAGCCAAGATCCCGAGCGGGGGCCCCCCTACAATGAGCAGTTCTTC; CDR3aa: CASSQDPERGPPYNEQFF
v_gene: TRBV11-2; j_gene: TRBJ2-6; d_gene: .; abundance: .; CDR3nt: TGTGCCAGCAGCGGCTTAAGTCGGGGATCGTCTGGGGCCAACGTCCTGACTTTC; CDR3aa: CASSGLSRGSSGANVLTF
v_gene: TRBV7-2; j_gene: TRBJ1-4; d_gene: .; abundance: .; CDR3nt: TGTGCCAGCAGCCCCGCGGGGAGACAGAATGAAAAACTGTTTTTT; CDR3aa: CASSPAGRQNEKLFF
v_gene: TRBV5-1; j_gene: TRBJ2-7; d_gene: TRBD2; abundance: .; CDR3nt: TGCGCCAGCAGCTTGGAGGCTAGCGGGGGGAGAGAGCAGTACTTC; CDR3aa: CASSLEASGGREQYF
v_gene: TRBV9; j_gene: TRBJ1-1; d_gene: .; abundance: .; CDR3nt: TGTGCCAGCAGCGCATTGACGGACAGCATGAACACTGAAGCTTTCTTT; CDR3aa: CASSALTDSMNTEAFF
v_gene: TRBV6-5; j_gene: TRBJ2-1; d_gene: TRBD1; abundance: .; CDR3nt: TGTGCCAGCGTGGCGAGGCAGGGGGTAGGAACGTTGCAGTTCTTC; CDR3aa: CASVARQGVGTLQFF
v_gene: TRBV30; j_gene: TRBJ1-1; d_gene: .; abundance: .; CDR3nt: TGTGCCTGGAGTGTACCAGGCTACCACACTGAAGCTTTCTTT; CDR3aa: CAWSVPGYHTEAFF
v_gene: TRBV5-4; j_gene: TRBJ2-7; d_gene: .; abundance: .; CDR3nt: TGTGCCAGCAGCCCTGGTTTCCGTGGGGGGGAGCAGTACTTC; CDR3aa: CASSPGFRGGEQYF
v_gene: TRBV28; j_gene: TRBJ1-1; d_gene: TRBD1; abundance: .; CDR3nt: TGTGCCAGCAGCCCTCCGGACAGGGGCATCATGAACACTGAAGCTTTCTTT; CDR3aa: CASSPPDRGIMNTEAFF
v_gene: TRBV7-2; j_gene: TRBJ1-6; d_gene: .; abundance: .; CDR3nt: TGTGCCAGCAGCTTATGGGCAGGCTCCCATAATTCACCCCTCCACTTT; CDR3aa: CASSLWAGSHNSPLHF
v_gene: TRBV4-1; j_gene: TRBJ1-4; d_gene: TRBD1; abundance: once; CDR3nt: TGCGCCAGCAGCCAAGATGGCCGACAGGGTTGGATTGATGAAAAACTGTTTTTT; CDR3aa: CASSQDGRQGWIDEKLFF
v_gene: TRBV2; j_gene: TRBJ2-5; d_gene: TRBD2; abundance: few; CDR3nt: TGTGCCAGCAGTGAGGCTAGCGGGAGGGCCATGGAGACCCAGTACTTC; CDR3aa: CASSEASGRAMETQYF
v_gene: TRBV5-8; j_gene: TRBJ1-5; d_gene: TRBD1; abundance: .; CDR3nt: TGTGCCAGCAGCCCCCGGACAGGGCGGCAGCCCCAGCATTTT; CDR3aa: CASSPRTGRQPQHF
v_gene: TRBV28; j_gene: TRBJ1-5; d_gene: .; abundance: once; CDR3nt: TGTGCCAGCAGTTTAAGTCCGGGGGGGCGAGTTCAGCCCCAGCATTTT; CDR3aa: CASSLSPGGRVQPQHF
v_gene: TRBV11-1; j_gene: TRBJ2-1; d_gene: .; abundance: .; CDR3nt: TGTGCCAGCAGGACCTCGGGACTTAACCCCTACAATGAGCAGTTCTTC; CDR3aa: CASRTSGLNPYNEQFF
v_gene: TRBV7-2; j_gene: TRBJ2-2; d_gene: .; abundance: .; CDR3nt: TGTGCCACGATGAGGGGGAGGGCCTACACCGGGGAGCTGTTTTTT; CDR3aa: CATMRGRAYTGELFF
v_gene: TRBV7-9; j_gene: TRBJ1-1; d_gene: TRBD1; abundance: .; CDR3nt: TGTGCCAGCAGCTTAGACCGGACAGGGGGGAACACTGAAGCTTTCTTT; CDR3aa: CASSLDRTGGNTEAFF
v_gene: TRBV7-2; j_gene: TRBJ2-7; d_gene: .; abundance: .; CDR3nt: TGTGCCAGCAGTCCTGGACTGAAAACCTACGAGCAGTACTTC; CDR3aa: CASSPGLKTYEQYF
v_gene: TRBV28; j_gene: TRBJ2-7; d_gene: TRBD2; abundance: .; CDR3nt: TGTGCCAGCACTGCTAGCGGCAAATACGAGCAGTACTTC; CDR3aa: CASTASGKYEQYF
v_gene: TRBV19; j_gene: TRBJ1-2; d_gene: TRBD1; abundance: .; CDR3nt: TGTGCCAGTAGTCCCTTCCCGACAGGGGAGAAGTCACCAAACTATGGCTACACCTTC; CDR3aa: CASSPFPTGEKSPNYGYTF
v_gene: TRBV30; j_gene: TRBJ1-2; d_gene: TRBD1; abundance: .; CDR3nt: TGTGCCTGGAGTGAACAGGGGGTGGGGGGCTATGGCTACACCTTC; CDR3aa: CAWSEQGVGGYGYTF
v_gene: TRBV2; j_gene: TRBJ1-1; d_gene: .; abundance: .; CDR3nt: TGTGCCAGCAGTGATAGTAGGGGCAACACTGAAGCTTTCTTT; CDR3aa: CASSDSRGNTEAFF